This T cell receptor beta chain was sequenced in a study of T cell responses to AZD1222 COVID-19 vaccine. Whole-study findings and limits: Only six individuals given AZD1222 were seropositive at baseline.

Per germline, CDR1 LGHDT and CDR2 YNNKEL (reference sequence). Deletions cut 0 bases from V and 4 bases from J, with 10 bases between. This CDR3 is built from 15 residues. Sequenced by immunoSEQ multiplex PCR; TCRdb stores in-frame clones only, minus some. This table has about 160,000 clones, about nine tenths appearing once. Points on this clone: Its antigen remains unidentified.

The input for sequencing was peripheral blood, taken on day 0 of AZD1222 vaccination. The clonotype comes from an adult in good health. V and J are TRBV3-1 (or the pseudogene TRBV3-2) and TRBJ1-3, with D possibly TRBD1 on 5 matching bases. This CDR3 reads CASSQDRVSGNTIYF. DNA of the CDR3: TGTGCCAGCAGCCAAGACAGGGTATCAGGAAACACCATATATTTT.